Reported below is one T cell receptor beta chain. Sequencing relied on a cDNA template that was reverse transcribed from extracted RNA. Generated by immunoSEQ multiplex PCR, the TCRdb table keeps only in-frame clones and is missing some. The sample contains some 200,000 clones, more than 45% of which appear only once. The CDR3 is 15 amino acids. Germline V gives CDR1 SQVTM, CDR2 ANQGSEA. The V segment lost 4 bases and the J segment 0 bases; nucleotides outside the gene matches: 5. Treatment here: oral pan-JAK inhibitor, 5-10 mg twice daily. The data were obtained in a study of CD8+ T cells in alopecia areata. On the study more broadly: Patients given treatment had severity scored by the percentage of scalp area affected.

This material consisted of CD4+ T cells sorted from blood, taken at week 4, from a patient treated with tofacitinib. The J gene is TRBJ2-1, the V gene TRBV29-1; TRBD1 matches 8 bases. The TCR was taken from a human donor with alopecia areata. Here the CDR3 reads CSVGDRRLSYNEQFF. The CDR3, as DNA: TGCAGCGTTGGGGACAGGCGTCTCTCCTACAATGAGCAGTTCTTC.